This T cell receptor (beta chain) was recovered during a study of tumor and adjacent non-tumor tissue in lung cancer. The CDR3 extends over 13 amino acids. CDR1 is MDHEN and CDR2 is SYDVKM in the germline V gene. This clonotype was detected only once. Compared with germline, one end of the junction differs, possibly owing to a read error. This sample's RNA came from whole unsorted tissue. Distant lung tissue was collected more than 3 cm away from the tumor edge. TCRbeta libraries were built with three rounds of nested PCR, modified from ARM-PCR. One entry per CDR3 protein, called by TCRdb with MiXCR from the multiplex PCR reads. The sample comprises under 80,000 distinct CDR3 sequences, approximately 73% of which are singletons, and more than 40% rests with the top ten.

Sequencing input: distant non-tumor lung tissue. The J gene is TRBJ2-5, the V gene TRBV28; D is uncertain. The TCR originated in a man aged 55 to 69 with non-small cell lung cancer. The CDR3, as DNA: TGTGCCAACAGTTTACCCAGCCATGGGACCCAGTACTTC. It translates to CANSLPSHGTQYF.